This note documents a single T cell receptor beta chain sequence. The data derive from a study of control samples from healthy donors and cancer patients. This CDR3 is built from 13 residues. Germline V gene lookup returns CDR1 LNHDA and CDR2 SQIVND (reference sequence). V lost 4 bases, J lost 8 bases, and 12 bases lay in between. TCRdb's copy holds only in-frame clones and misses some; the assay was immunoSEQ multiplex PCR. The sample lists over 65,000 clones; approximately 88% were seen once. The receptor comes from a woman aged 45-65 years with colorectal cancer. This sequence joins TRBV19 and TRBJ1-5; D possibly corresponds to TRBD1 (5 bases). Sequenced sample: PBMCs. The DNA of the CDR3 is TGTGCCAGTAGTACAGGGTATCGTGAGCCCCAGCATTTT. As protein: CASSTGYREPQHF.